This is a list of T cell receptor beta chains from one sample in a study of blood T cell repertoires in COVID-19. Here immunoSEQ multiplex PCR was the method, and the copy in TCRdb shows in-frame clones only, minus some. The table records about 97,000 clones, about 87% of them present only once. The sequenced material came from peripheral blood. These receptors were taken from a man aged 50 or older with active or convalescent COVID-19. CDR3s include the opening cysteine and the closing phenylalanine or tryptophan. D genes are given only for firm matches. Size is omitted from some rows. Given values are once, few, many or a class for expanded clones.

V: TRBV18
size: NA
D: TRBD1
J: TRBJ2-1
DNA: TGTGCCAGCTCACCGCCGAACAGGGGAGATGAGCAGTTCTTC
CDR3: CASSPPNRGDEQFF

V: TRBV10-3
size: NA
D: TRBD1
J: TRBJ1-6
DNA: TGTGCCATCAGTGCCGGGACAGGGGTCGGATCACCCCTCCACTTT
CDR3: CAISAGTGVGSPLHF

V: TRBV2
size: NA
D: NA
J: TRBJ2-2
DNA: TGTGCCAGCAGTGAAGCCGTACGGAGGAACACCGGGGAGCTGTTTTTT
CDR3: CASSEAVRRNTGELFF

V: TRBV2
size: NA
D: NA
J: TRBJ1-4
DNA: TGTGCCAGCAGTGCGAATGAAAAACTGTTTTTT
CDR3: CASSANEKLFF

V: TRBV6-1
size: NA
D: TRBD1
J: TRBJ2-5
DNA: TGTGCCAGCAGTGAAGGACAGGGGGGACAAGAGACCCAGTACTTC
CDR3: CASSEGQGGQETQYF

V: TRBV28
size: once
D: TRBD1
J: TRBJ1-5
DNA: TGTGCCAGCAGTTTACTGTTAAGGACAGGGAGTCAGCCCCAGCATTTT
CDR3: CASSLLLRTGSQPQHF

V: TRBV15
size: NA
D: NA
J: TRBJ2-5
DNA: TGTGCCACCAGCAGAGAGATAGAAGGGGCCCAGTACTTC
CDR3: CATSREIEGAQYF

V: TRBV16
size: NA
D: NA
J: TRBJ1-5
DNA: TGTGCCAGCAGCCAATCGGCCCAGGACAATCAGCCCCAGCATTTT
CDR3: CASSQSAQDNQPQHF

V: TRBV4-1
size: NA
D: NA
J: TRBJ1-1
DNA: TGCGCCAGCAGCCAATACGGGGGGGTTCTTGTAGTGGCCACTGAAGCTTTCTTT
CDR3: CASSQYGGVLVVATEAFF

V: TRBV12-3/TRBV12-4
size: NA
D: NA
J: TRBJ1-1
DNA: TGTGCCAGCAGCCGAGGCACTGAAGCTTTCTTT
CDR3: CASSRGTEAFF

V: TRBV19
size: once
D: TRBD1
J: TRBJ2-5
DNA: TGTGCCAGTAGTACCGGGACAGGCCACGAGACCCAGTACTTC
CDR3: CASSTGTGHETQYF

V: TRBV7-2
size: NA
D: NA
J: TRBJ2-7
DNA: TGTGCCAGCAGCTTAGCCCGGGTAGTCTACGAGCAGTACTTC
CDR3: CASSLARVVYEQYF

V: TRBV10-2
size: NA
D: NA
J: TRBJ2-3
DNA: TGCGCCAGCAAGGCTAGCCCCGTAGGTACAGATACGCAGTATTTT
CDR3: CASKASPVGTDTQYF

V: TRBV10-1
size: NA
D: TRBD2
J: TRBJ2-3
DNA: TGCGCCAGCAGTGGGACTAGCGGGGGCACAGATACGCAGTATTTT
CDR3: CASSGTSGGTDTQYF

V: TRBV20-1
size: NA
D: NA
J: TRBJ1-1
DNA: TGCGGTTCGGGGGTGAACACTGAAGCTTTCTTT
CDR3: CGSGVNTEAFF

V: TRBV3-1/TRBV3-2
size: NA
D: NA
J: TRBJ2-1
DNA: TGTGCCAGCAGCCCAACGGAGGCGGGTGAGCAGTTCTTC
CDR3: CASSPTEAGEQFF

V: TRBV2
size: NA
D: NA
J: TRBJ1-5
DNA: TGTGCCAGCAGTGAAGTCACAGCCAATCAGCCCCAGCATTTT
CDR3: CASSEVTANQPQHF

V: TRBV29-1
size: once
D: TRBD2
J: TRBJ2-7
DNA: TGCAGCGTTATAGGGTTGGCGGGGGGCGACCTCTACGAGCAGTACTTC
CDR3: CSVIGLAGGDLYEQYF

V: TRBV4-1
size: NA
D: TRBD2
J: TRBJ2-3
DNA: TGCGCCAGCAGCGAACAGCGGGGGGCCAGCACAGATACGCAGTATTTT
CDR3: CASSEQRGASTDTQYF

V: TRBV4-3
size: NA
D: TRBD1
J: TRBJ2-1
DNA: TGCGCCAGCAGCACTCCGGACAGGGGAAATGAGCAGTTCTTC
CDR3: CASSTPDRGNEQFF

V: TRBV5-6
size: once
D: NA
J: TRBJ2-7
DNA: TGTGCCAGCGGGGGGACAGCCTACGAGCAGTACTTC
CDR3: CASGGTAYEQYF

V: TRBV5-5
size: NA
D: TRBD1
J: TRBJ1-3
DNA: TGTGCCAGCAGCTTACAGGGGGCTTTTGGAAACACCATATATTTT
CDR3: CASSLQGAFGNTIYF

V: TRBV6-1
size: NA
D: NA
J: TRBJ2-3
DNA: TGTGCCAGCAGTGACCAGGGTGTAACAGATACGCAGTATTTT
CDR3: CASSDQGVTDTQYF

V: TRBV27
size: NA
D: NA
J: TRBJ2-1
DNA: TGTGCCAGCAGTCGCCAGGGATCTGAGCAGTTCTTC
CDR3: CASSRQGSEQFF

V: TRBV23-1
size: NA
D: NA
J: TRBJ1-3
DNA: TGCGCCAGCAGAGTCAATGGCGGGGCAGCGACTATCTCTGGAAACACCATATATTTT
CDR3: CASRVNGGAATISGNTIYF

V: TRBV5-8
size: NA
D: TRBD1
J: TRBJ1-1
DNA: TGTGCCAGCAGCTTTTACGACAGGGGCGGGGGTGAAGCTTTCTTT
CDR3: CASSFYDRGGGEAFF

V: TRBV7-6
size: NA
D: NA
J: TRBJ2-1
DNA: TGTGCCAGCAGCGCCGGGTCCTCCTACAATGAGCAGTTCTTC
CDR3: CASSAGSSYNEQFF

V: TRBV5-1
size: NA
D: NA
J: TRBJ1-2
DNA: TGCGCCAGCAGTCTAACAGGCCTTAACTATGGCTACACCTTC
CDR3: CASSLTGLNYGYTF

V: TRBV29-1
size: NA
D: NA
J: TRBJ2-1
DNA: TGCAGCGTCGCCAGGTTGAACTCCTACAATGAGCAGTTCTTC
CDR3: CSVARLNSYNEQFF

V: TRBV5-4
size: NA
D: TRBD2
J: TRBJ2-3
DNA: TGTGCCAGCAGCTCCGGGACTAGCCGCACAGATACGCAGTATTTT
CDR3: CASSSGTSRTDTQYF

V: TRBV5-4
size: NA
D: TRBD2
J: TRBJ2-5
DNA: TGTGCCAGCAGCTTGTTTACCGGCGGGGGGGCGAGGGCCCAGTACTTC
CDR3: CASSLFTGGGARAQYF

V: TRBV30
size: NA
D: NA
J: TRBJ1-3
DNA: TGTGCCTGGAGGAACGGGAACACCATATATTTT
CDR3: CAWRNGNTIYF

V: TRBV2
size: NA
D: NA
J: TRBJ1-1
DNA: TGTGCCAGCAGTGCAAGGACAACGAACACTGAAGCTTTCTTT
CDR3: CASSARTTNTEAFF

V: TRBV20-1
size: NA
D: TRBD2
J: TRBJ2-1
DNA: TGCAGTGCTAGTTCCGGGGGGGCCTATGACAATGAGCAGTTCTTC
CDR3: CSASSGGAYDNEQFF

V: TRBV6-5
size: NA
D: NA
J: TRBJ2-7
DNA: TGTGCCAGCAGTTACGGAGTAGCGGACGCCTACGAGCAGTACTTC
CDR3: CASSYGVADAYEQYF

V: TRBV6-4
size: NA
D: TRBD1
J: TRBJ2-2
DNA: TGTGCCAGCAGCGCAGGGGGGGACAGGGAGGTTCATAAGGTGCCCGGGGAGCTGTTTTTT
CDR3: CASSAGGDREVHKVPGELFF

V: TRBV6-5
size: NA
D: TRBD1
J: TRBJ1-2
DNA: TGTGCCAGCAGTTCCCCGGGACAGATAAACTATGGCTACACCTTC
CDR3: CASSSPGQINYGYTF

V: TRBV19
size: once
D: NA
J: TRBJ1-1
DNA: TGTGCCAGTAGCTGGTCCTTCGGAGCTTTCTTT
CDR3: CASSWSFGAFF

V: TRBV6-1
size: once
D: NA
J: TRBJ1-3
DNA: TGTGCCAGCAGTGAAGCATGGGGACACTCAGGAGACACCATATATTTT
CDR3: CASSEAWGHSGDTIYF

V: TRBV30
size: NA
D: NA
J: TRBJ2-2
DNA: TGTGCCTCCTCCCCGAGACAGGCCCTAGACGACACCGGGGAGCTGTTTTTT
CDR3: CASSPRQALDDTGELFF

V: TRBV19
size: NA
D: NA
J: TRBJ2-3
DNA: TGTGCCAGTAGTATACAGGGCCCAGATACGCAGTATTTT
CDR3: CASSIQGPDTQYF

V: TRBV24-1
size: NA
D: TRBD1
J: TRBJ2-1
DNA: TGTGCCACCAGTGATTTGACCGGGACAGGGGGCTACAATGAGCAGTTCTTC
CDR3: CATSDLTGTGGYNEQFF

V: TRBV10-3
size: NA
D: TRBD1
J: TRBJ1-1
DNA: TGTGCCATCAGTGAGATAAAGGGGGCAACAGAAGCTTTCTTT
CDR3: CAISEIKGATEAFF

V: TRBV5-5
size: NA
D: NA
J: TRBJ2-2
DNA: TGTGCCAGCATACCCAACTTGAGGACCGGGGAGCTGTTTTTT
CDR3: CASIPNLRTGELFF

V: TRBV3-1/TRBV3-2
size: NA
D: TRBD1
J: TRBJ1-4
DNA: TGTGCCAGCACCGGAGGGACAGGGAGTGAAAAACTGTTTTTT
CDR3: CASTGGTGSEKLFF

V: TRBV10-2
size: NA
D: TRBD2
J: TRBJ2-5
DNA: TGCGCCAGCAGTGAGGCGGGGGGGGCCCAGTACTTC
CDR3: CASSEAGGAQYF

V: TRBV18
size: NA
D: NA
J: TRBJ1-1
DNA: TGTGCCAGCTCACCACTGGGGGGCACTGAAGCTTTCTTT
CDR3: CASSPLGGTEAFF

V: TRBV2
size: NA
D: NA
J: TRBJ2-5
DNA: TGTGCCAGCAGTGTTGACAGGCAAGAGACCCAGTACTTC
CDR3: CASSVDRQETQYF